A selection of T cell receptor beta chains follows, all from one sample in a study of T cells after yellow fever vaccination. TCRdb re-called the 5' RACE reads with MiXCR, one entry per CDR3 protein. The data contain some 220,000 distinct CDR3 sequences, 2.5% to 3.5% of them singletons. This specimen consisted of CD4+ T cells sorted from PBMCs, obtained 10 days after the yellow fever booster vaccination. The receptors stem from a man aged 18-30 years who received the YFV17D yellow fever vaccine. Both conserved end residues are part of each CDR3. Each record gives: V gene, J gene, D gene, clone size, CDR3 protein, CDR3 DNA. A D gene is named only where the DNA matches it firmly. Rows give clone size only sometimes, using once, few, many, or a class for an expanded clone.

TRBV6-2/TRBV6-3,TRBJ2-1,NA,few,CASSQQERPAGEQFF,TGTGCCAGCAGCCAACAGGAACGACCAGCGGGTGAGCAGTTCTTC
TRBV4-3,TRBJ2-6,NA,few,CASSKEASGSGANVLTF,TGCGCCAGCAGTAAAGAGGCATCAGGCTCTGGGGCCAACGTCCTGACTTTC
TRBV9,TRBJ1-2,TRBD1,many,CASSLGQGRGMAYGYTF,TGTGCCAGCAGCCTGGGACAGGGGCGAGGGATGGCCTATGGCTACACCTTC
TRBV11-2,TRBJ2-7,TRBD2,many,CASKKIAGARYEQYF,TGTGCCAGCAAGAAAATAGCGGGGGCGCGCTACGAGCAGTACTTC
TRBV11-2,TRBJ1-1,NA,NA,CASSSYGTEAFF,TGTGCCAGCTCAAGCTACGGCACTGAAGCTTTCTTT
TRBV15,TRBJ2-2,TRBD1,NA,CATSSLPGGPADGELFF,TGTGCCACCAGCAGTCTCCCAGGGGGCCCGGCGGATGGGGAGCTGTTTTTT
TRBV4-1,TRBJ2-6,NA,few,CASSQDWADLNVLTF,TGCGCCAGCAGCCAAGATTGGGCAGATTTAAACGTCCTGACTTTC
TRBV20-1,TRBJ2-5,NA,NA,CSATLVGGNQETQYF,TGCAGTGCAACGCTAGTCGGGGGTAACCAAGAGACCCAGTACTTC
TRBV7-2,TRBJ1-1,TRBD1,NA,CASSLERDREAFF,TGTGCCAGCAGCTTAGAACGGGACAGGGAAGCTTTCTTT
TRBV7-3,TRBJ2-7,TRBD2,NA,CASSLNSGGGSSYEQYF,TGTGCCAGCAGCTTAAATTCTGGCGGGGGGAGTTCCTACGAGCAGTACTTC
TRBV20-1,TRBJ2-4,NA,many,CSATDPSSTAKNIQYF,TGCAGTGCTACCGACCCCTCTTCCACGGCCAAAAACATTCAGTACTTC
TRBV6-5,TRBJ2-4,NA,many,CASSGRGPGAKNIQYF,TGTGCCAGCAGTGGGAGGGGGCCGGGAGCCAAAAACATTCAGTACTTC
TRBV7-2,TRBJ1-5,NA,many,CASSSQGFGQPQHF,TGTGCCAGCAGCTCTCAGGGGTTCGGTCAGCCCCAGCATTTT
TRBV5-1,TRBJ2-2,NA,NA,CASSLAGLFTGELFF,TGCGCCAGCAGCTTGGCCGGCCTATTCACCGGGGAGCTGTTTTTT
TRBV20-1,TRBJ2-3,NA,few,CSALLGDTDTQYF,TGCAGTGCTTTACTAGGGGACACAGATACGCAGTATTTT
TRBV3-1,TRBJ1-2,NA,NA,CASSNHRAGYTF,TGTGCCAGCAGCAACCACAGGGCAGGCTACACCTTC
TRBV12-3/TRBV12-4,TRBJ1-2,TRBD1,few,CASRGDSLSGYTF,TGTGCCAGCAGGGGGGACAGCTTAAGTGGCTACACCTTC
TRBV18,TRBJ1-1,TRBD1,many,CASSFQGGATTEAFF,TGTGCCAGCTCGTTTCAGGGGGGGGCGACCACTGAAGCTTTCTTT
TRBV2,TRBJ2-5,TRBD2,many,CASSEGSGGETQYF,TGTGCCAGCAGTGAAGGGAGCGGGGGTGAGACCCAGTACTTC
TRBV19,TRBJ1-2,NA,few,CASFDRTISGNYGYTF,TGTGCCAGTTTCGACAGAACGATATCAGGGAACTATGGCTACACCTTC
TRBV29-1,TRBJ1-1,NA,many,CSVRVVPDTEAFF,TGCAGCGTTAGGGTAGTCCCGGACACTGAAGCTTTCTTT
TRBV7-2,TRBJ2-7,NA,many,CASSFRGGEQYF,TGTGCCAGCAGCTTCCGAGGGGGGGAGCAGTACTTC
TRBV9,TRBJ2-3,NA,NA,CASSVGGTELTDTQYF,TGTGCCAGCAGCGTAGGAGGGACGGAACTCACAGATACGCAGTATTTT
TRBV7-6,TRBJ1-1,TRBD1,NA,CASSLLDRGNTEAFF,TGTGCCAGCAGCTTACTGGACAGGGGGAACACTGAAGCTTTCTTT
TRBV5-1,TRBJ2-3,TRBD2,many,CASSPPLAGSDTQYF,TGCGCCAGCAGCCCCCCACTAGCGGGGTCGGATACGCAGTATTTT
TRBV5-1,TRBJ2-3,NA,many,CASSDQSDTQYF,TGCGCCAGCAGCGATCAGTCAGATACGCAGTATTTT
TRBV19,TRBJ2-2,NA,NA,CASMQGPWDTGELFF,TGTGCCAGTATGCAGGGGCCATGGGACACCGGGGAGCTGTTTTTT
TRBV23-1,TRBJ2-1,TRBD2,many,CASSPSGGEDNEQFF,TGCGCCAGCAGCCCGAGCGGGGGTGAGGACAATGAGCAGTTCTTC
TRBV12-3/TRBV12-4,TRBJ1-4,NA,many,CASSQDQRKLFF,TGTGCCAGCAGCCAGGACCAGCGGAAACTGTTTTTT
TRBV7-9,TRBJ2-7,NA,many,CASSFGGARNEQYF,TGTGCCAGCAGCTTCGGCGGTGCTCGAAACGAGCAGTACTTC
TRBV5-5,TRBJ1-5,NA,many,CASSSFGQPQHF,TGTGCCAGCAGCTCGTTCGGGCAGCCCCAGCATTTT
TRBV7-9,TRBJ2-5,NA,few,CAVASVRTTQYF,TGTGCCGTAGCGTCGGTTCGTACGACCCAGTACTTC
TRBV11-2,TRBJ2-3,TRBD2,many,CASSLGTSGGDTQYF,TGTGCCAGCAGCTTAGGGACTAGCGGGGGAGATACGCAGTATTTT
TRBV12-3/TRBV12-4,TRBJ1-1,NA,few,CASSRSAVMNTEAFF,TGTGCCAGCAGTCGGTCAGCCGTTATGAACACTGAAGCTTTCTTT
TRBV7-9,TRBJ1-5,NA,many,CASSLVGPQPQHF,TGTGCCAGCAGCTTAGTGGGCCCTCAGCCCCAGCATTTT
TRBV19,TRBJ1-1,NA,many,CASSGPNTEAFF,TGTGCCAGCTCGGGGCCGAACACTGAAGCTTTCTTT
TRBV5-1,TRBJ1-1,NA,many,CASSPLRPTNTEAFF,TGCGCCAGCAGCCCCTTAAGGCCGACGAACACTGAAGCTTTCTTT
TRBV7-6,TRBJ2-7,TRBD2,NA,CASSPNQRGTYEQYF,TGTGCCAGCAGCCCCAACCAGCGGGGGACCTACGAGCAGTACTTC
TRBV5-1,TRBJ1-2,NA,many,CASSSRDGGYTF,TGCGCCAGCAGCTCGCGGGACGGAGGCTACACCTTC
TRBV6-2/TRBV6-3,TRBJ1-5,NA,few,CASSYGGSAIQPQHF,TGTGCCAGCAGTTACGGGGGATCAGCAATCCAGCCCCAGCATTTT
TRBV19,TRBJ1-1,NA,NA,CASSLMTPNTEAFF,TGTGCCAGTAGTTTGATGACACCGAACACTGAAGCTTTCTTT
TRBV10-3,TRBJ1-2,NA,NA,CAISESTGYYGYTF,TGTGCCATCAGTGAGTCAACGGGTTACTATGGCTACACCTTC
TRBV2,TRBJ2-1,TRBD1,NA,CASRGRGHEQFF,TGTGCCAGCAGGGGAAGGGGGCATGAGCAGTTCTTC
TRBV7-3,TRBJ2-1,TRBD1,NA,CASSLMTGKRYNEQFF,TGTGCCAGCAGCTTGATGACAGGGAAGAGATACAATGAGCAGTTCTTC
TRBV3-1,TRBJ2-7,TRBD1,many,CASSLRPSDRAFSYEQYF,TGTGCCAGCAGCCTTCGCCCATCTGACAGGGCCTTCTCCTACGAGCAGTACTTC
TRBV11-2,TRBJ2-2,NA,many,CASSQISRATGELFF,TGTGCCAGCAGCCAAATCTCCAGGGCCACCGGGGAGCTGTTTTTT
TRBV27,TRBJ1-6,NA,NA,CASSLSQGDNSPLHF,TGTGCCAGCAGTTTATCACAGGGAGATAATTCACCCCTCCACTTT
TRBV19,TRBJ2-5,NA,many,CASSMTDPQETQYF,TGTGCCAGTAGTATGACGGACCCCCAAGAGACCCAGTACTTC
TRBV6-5,TRBJ1-4,TRBD1,NA,CASTSTGTGFNEKLFF,TGTGCCAGCACAAGTACCGGGACAGGGTTTAATGAAAAACTGTTTTTT
TRBV11-2,TRBJ2-3,TRBD2,NA,CASSLDLGERGPTDTQYF,TGTGCCAGCAGCTTAGATCTTGGGGAGCGGGGGCCCACAGATACGCAGTATTTT
TRBV11-2,TRBJ1-2,NA,many,CASSSYRQVALGYTF,TGTGCCAGCAGCTCCTACCGACAGGTAGCTTTGGGCTACACCTTC
TRBV7-9,TRBJ2-5,NA,NA,CASSYDLQETQYF,TGTGCCAGCAGCTACGACTTACAAGAGACCCAGTACTTC